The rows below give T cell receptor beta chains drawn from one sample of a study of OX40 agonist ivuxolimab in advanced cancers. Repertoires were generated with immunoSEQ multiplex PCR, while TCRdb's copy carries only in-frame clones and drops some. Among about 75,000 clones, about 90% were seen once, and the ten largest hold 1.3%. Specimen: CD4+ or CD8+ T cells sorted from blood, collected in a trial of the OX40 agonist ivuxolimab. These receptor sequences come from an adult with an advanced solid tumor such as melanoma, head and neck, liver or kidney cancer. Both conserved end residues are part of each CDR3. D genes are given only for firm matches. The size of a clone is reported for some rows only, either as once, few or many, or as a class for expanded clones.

CASSSEREVSTDTQYF TGTGCCAGCAGTTCCGAGCGGGAGGTTAGCACAGATACGCAGTATTTT few TRBD2 TRBJ2-3 TRBV27 16
CASSLVAGGSTDTQYF TGCGCCAGCAGCTTGGTAGCGGGAGGGAGCACAGATACGCAGTATTTT - TRBD2 TRBJ2-3 TRBV5-1 16
CASSQVPQVPYEQYF TGTGCCAGCAGCCAAGTGCCCCAGGTACCCTACGAGCAGTACTTC - - TRBJ2-7 TRBV4-2 15
CASSVGQMSNQPQHF TGTGCCAGCAGCGTGGGACAGATGAGCAATCAGCCCCAGCATTTT few TRBD1 TRBJ1-5 TRBV2 15
CASGLATGSVDTQYF TGTGCTAGTGGTTTGGCGACAGGGTCGGTAGATACGCAGTATTTT - TRBD1 TRBJ2-3 TRBV12-5 15
CASSTVGGTEAFF TGTGCCAGCAGCACTGTGGGAGGAACTGAAGCTTTCTTT - - TRBJ1-1 TRBV6-1 13
CAGGKGGTVFTDTQYF TGTGCCGGAGGAAAAGGGGGGACAGTTTTCACAGATACGCAGTATTTT - - TRBJ2-3 TRBV2 16
CASSRTDSTNEKLFF TGCGCCAGCAGCCGGACCGACTCAACTAATGAAAAACTGTTTTTT few - TRBJ1-4 TRBV5-1 15
CASQVGGENTEAFF TGTGCCAGCCAAGTAGGGGGTGAGAACACTGAAGCTTTCTTT - - TRBJ1-1 TRBV6-6 14
CASSGRQQETQYF TGTGCCAGCAGTGGTCGACAGCAAGAGACCCAGTACTTC few - TRBJ2-5 TRBV28 13
CASNRQGGNQPQHF TGTGCCAGCAACAGACAGGGGGGGAATCAGCCCCAGCATTTT - TRBD1 TRBJ1-5 TRBV9 14
CASSPPWGGERNEQFF TGTGCCAGCAGCCCCCCCTGGGGGGGGGAAAGGAATGAGCAGTTCTTC - TRBD2 TRBJ2-1 TRBV5-4 16
CSATQGGGYTF TGCAGTGCTACCCAGGGGGGTGGCTACACCTTC - TRBD1 TRBJ1-2 TRBV20-1 11
CASSEGTANEKLFF TGTGCCAGCTCCGAAGGGACAGCTAATGAAAAACTGTTTTTT - TRBD1 TRBJ1-4 TRBV18 14
CASSPSGAAYEQYF TGCGCCAGCAGCCCTAGCGGGGCAGCCTACGAGCAGTACTTC once TRBD2 TRBJ2-7 TRBV10-1 14
CASSPGLLSSYNEQFF TGTGCCAGCAGCCCGGGACTCCTGAGCTCCTACAATGAGCAGTTCTTC - - TRBJ2-1 TRBV9 16
CASSESGFLGHGYTF TGCGCCAGCAGTGAGTCCGGGTTCTTAGGACATGGCTACACCTTC - - TRBJ1-2 TRBV10-1 15
CASSLRQGGNQPQHF TGTGCCAGCAGTTTGAGGCAGGGCGGCAATCAGCCCCAGCATTTT - - TRBJ1-5 TRBV6-5 15
CASRAFVGKGNTEAFF TGCGCCAGCAGGGCGTTTGTGGGGAAGGGGAACACTGAAGCTTTCTTT - - TRBJ1-1 TRBV5-1 16
CASRGGALGTEAFF TGTGCCAGCCGAGGGGGGGCCCTTGGGACTGAAGCTTTCTTT once - TRBJ1-1 TRBV5-6 14
CASRSASPNNEQFF TGTGCCAGCAGGTCCGCCTCTCCGAACAATGAGCAGTTCTTC once - TRBJ2-1 TRBV28 14
CASSRTRDPGNTIYF TGTGCCAGCAGCCGGACCAGGGATCCTGGAAACACCATATATTTT - - TRBJ1-3 TRBV9 15
CASSPGVDNEQFF TGTGCCAGCAGCCCAGGGGTGGACAATGAGCAGTTCTTC - - TRBJ2-1 TRBV11-3 13
CAWSEQGYSGANVLTF TGTGCCTGGAGTGAACAGGGGTACTCTGGGGCCAACGTCCTGACTTTC - TRBD1 TRBJ2-6 TRBV30 16
CASSDWWTANTDTQYF TGTGCCAGCAGTGACTGGTGGACGGCGAACACAGATACGCAGTATTTT - - TRBJ2-3 TRBV6-1 16
CASSMGIRSQETQYF TGTGCCAGTAGTATGGGCATCAGATCCCAAGAGACCCAGTACTTC - - TRBJ2-5 TRBV19 15
CASSMPWGPGELFF TGTGCCAGTAGTATGCCTTGGGGGCCCGGGGAGCTGTTTTTT few - TRBJ2-2 TRBV19 14
CAIDYEQYF TGTGCCATCGACTACGAGCAGTACTTC - - TRBJ2-7 TRBV6-7 9
CASSLGGMGETQYF TGTGCCAGCAGCTTAGGGGGAATGGGAGAGACCCAGTACTTC few - TRBJ2-5 TRBV11-2 14
CASSPAGFEQYF TGTGCCAGCAGCCCCGCGGGGTTCGAGCAGTACTTC - - TRBJ2-7 TRBV7-9 12
CASSLSGQLNTEAFF TGTGCCAGTTCATTAAGTGGACAGTTGAACACTGAAGCTTTCTTT - - TRBJ1-1 TRBV19 15
CAWTPGQGADTQYF TGTGCCTGGACCCCGGGACAGGGGGCAGATACGCAGTATTTT - TRBD1 TRBJ2-3 TRBV30 14
CASSLQGYGYTF TGTGCCAGCAGCTTACAGGGTTATGGCTACACCTTC - - TRBJ1-2 TRBV7-2 12
CASSSINRGLRF TGTGCCAGCAGCTCAATAAACAGGGGCCTGCGCTTC - TRBD1 TRBJ2-7 TRBV14 12
CASSGTLSGNTIYF TGTGCCAGCAGTGGGACCCTCTCTGGAAACACCATATATTTT few - TRBJ1-3 TRBV6-1 14
CASRGPTNEKLFF TGTGCCAGTAGGGGTCCAACTAATGAAAAACTGTTTTTT - - TRBJ1-4 TRBV19 13
CAVNGGNGYTF TGTGCGGTAAATGGGGGGAACGGCTACACCTTC - - TRBJ1-2 TRBV30 11
CAWSRGGSSYEQYF TGTGCCTGGAGTAGAGGAGGAAGCTCCTACGAGCAGTACTTC - - TRBJ2-7 TRBV30 14
CASSLSGQGSAFF TGTGCCAGCAGCTTAAGCGGGCAGGGTTCGGCCTTTTTT - - TRBJ1-5 TRBV7-9 13
CAWSKLLQNSPLHF TGTGCCTGGAGTAAGCTATTGCAGAATTCACCCCTCCACTTT - - TRBJ1-6 TRBV30 14
CASSPGQGDYGYTF TGTGCCAGCAGCCCGGGACAGGGGGACTATGGCTACACCTTC - TRBD1 TRBJ1-2 TRBV7-9 14
CASSPENTGELFF TGTGCCAGCAGTCCAGAGAACACCGGGGAGCTGTTTTTT - - TRBJ2-2 TRBV7-3 13
CASSVEASRLAGAGELFF TGTGCCAGCAGCGTAGAGGCCAGCCGGCTAGCGGGCGCCGGGGAGCTGTTTTTT - TRBD2 TRBJ2-2 TRBV9 18
CASSLSSGGRTGELFF TGTGCCAGCAGCCTGTCTAGCGGGGGGCGGACCGGGGAGCTGTTTTTT - TRBD2 TRBJ2-2 TRBV14 16
CASSQGSNTGELFF TGCGCCAGCAGCCAGGGATCGAACACCGGGGAGCTGTTTTTT - - TRBJ2-2 TRBV5-1 14
CASSPGLAGPRGELFF TGTGCCAGCAGTCCGGGACTAGCGGGGCCCAGGGGGGAGCTGTTTTTT - TRBD2 TRBJ2-2 TRBV27 16
CASKDTDYTGELFF TGTGCCAGCAAGGATACAGATTACACCGGGGAGCTGTTTTTT few - TRBJ2-2 TRBV6-1 14
CASSPQAGTGTQYF TGTGCCAGCAGCCCTCAGGCGGGGACCGGGACCCAGTACTTC - - TRBJ2-5 TRBV27 14
CASSIEGSKNIQYF TGTGCCAGTAGTATAGAGGGTTCCAAAAACATTCAGTACTTC - - TRBJ2-4 TRBV19 14
CASSFQTGYTGELFF TGTGCCAGCAGTTTCCAAACAGGGTACACCGGGGAGCTGTTTTTT - - TRBJ2-2 TRBV27 15
CASSLDYWQRPRDTQYF TGTGCCAGCAGCTTAGATTACTGGCAGAGGCCCCGCGATACGCAGTATTTT - - TRBJ2-3 TRBV11-2 17
CASSSGQGYNEQFF TGCGCCAGCAGCTCCGGACAGGGATACAATGAGCAGTTCTTC - TRBD1 TRBJ2-1 TRBV5-1 14
CASSGVYEQYF TGTGCCAGCAGTGGAGTCTACGAGCAGTACTTC once - TRBJ2-7 TRBV2 11
CASLGTGRVPIYF TGTGCCAGCCTAGGGACAGGGAGAGTCCCCATATATTTT - TRBD1 TRBJ1-3 TRBV28 13
CASSLLGRRGSTDTQYF TGTGCCAGCAGTTTATTAGGGCGGAGGGGATCAACAGATACGCAGTATTTT - - TRBJ2-3 TRBV27 17
CASSGATSGRYNEQFF TGTGCCAGCAGCGGGGCCACTAGCGGAAGATACAATGAGCAGTTCTTC - TRBD2 TRBJ2-1 TRBV11-2 16